Shown below are 17 T cell receptor beta chains from a single sample sequenced in a study of radiotherapy plus CTLA-4 blockade in lung cancer. Sequencing was performed with immunoSEQ multiplex PCR; in TCRdb, only in-frame clones are kept and a portion is missing. There are roughly 66,000 clones in the sample; approximately 83% occur only once, and approximately 4.1% lies in the top ten. The specimen was peripheral blood, collected from a patient treated with radiotherapy plus ipilimumab. Receptor source: a human donor with non-small cell lung cancer who had a partial response to radiotherapy plus ipilimumab.

This clone occurred once. This chain uses TRBV7-9 with TRBJ2-1; D perhaps matches TRBD2 (5 bases). The V end was cut by 7 bases, the J end by 0 bases, with 16 bases between. Germline lookup yields CDR1 SEHNR and CDR2 FQNEAQ (reference sequence). CDR3 size: 16 residues. The CDR3 region is CASTSRAGSSYNEQFF. As DNA, the CDR3 is TGTGCCAGCACCTCACGGGCGGGTAGCTCCTACAATGAGCAGTTCTTC.

In regard to this clone: No DNA is shown, since the ends of the CDR3 on it are uncertain; the CDR3 is the one TCRdb lists. The chain recombines TRBV5-4 with TRBJ2-6; the D call of TRBD2 is as the table states it, not checked on the DNA. With termini counted, the CDR3 has 15 amino acids. CDR1 and CDR2 (germline): SGHNT, YYREEE (reference sequence). The CDR3 loop reads CASSLFLSGANVLTF.

The chain combines TRBV6-1 with TRBJ1-2; the D is unclear. V lost 7 bases to trimming and J lost 2 bases, with 17 bases between them. The CDR3 spans 15 residues. Germline-derived CDR1 and CDR2 are MNHNS and SASEGT. CDR3 residues: CASTSARGANYGYTF. CDR3 bases: TGTGCCAGCACCAGCGCTCGGGGAGCAAACTATGGCTACACCTTC.

In the case of this clone: At one end the junction does not follow the germline gene, possibly because of a read error. The genes are TRBV27 and TRBJ2-7, with D possibly matching TRBD1 (6 bases). The CDR3 extends over 16 amino acids. CDR1 and CDR2 (germline): MNHEY, SMNVEV (reference sequence). The CDR3: CASSSPVAGRGSERYF. The CDR3 DNA is TGTGCCAGCAGTTCTCCCGTTGCCGGCAGGGGCTCCGAGCGGTACTTC.

CDR3 protein: CASSDLENTGELFF. The CDR3 nucleotides read TGTGCCAGCAGCGATCTAGAGAACACCGGGGAGCTGTTTTTT. The chain is built from TRBV2 and TRBJ2-2, with unresolved D. V was cut by 6 bases and J by 1 base, with 9 bases left in between. The germline CDR1 and CDR2 sequences are SNHLY and FYNNEI. This CDR3 has 14 amino acids.

This chain joins TRBV30 and TRBJ2-7, with 11 bases that match TRBD2. Germline V gene sequence: CDR1 GTSNPN, CDR2 SVGIG (reference sequence). The V and J ends lost 2 bases and 1 base, in that order; junction bases with no gene match: 10. The CDR3 is 17 residues long. CDR3 nucleotide sequence: TGTGCCTGGAGTTCGCTAGCGGGAGGCCTCCCGTCCTACGAGCAGTACTTC. Protein sequence: CAWSSLAGGLPSYEQYF. Looking up the rest from reference TRBV30 and TRBJ2-7 gives the full variable domain: SQTIHQWPATLVQPVGSPLSLECTVEGTSNPNLYWYRQAAGRGLQLLFYSVGIGQISSEVPQNLSASRPQDRQFILSSKKLLLSDSGFYLCAWSSLAGGLPSYEQYFGPGTRLTVT.

V gene TRBV6-6 combines with J gene TRBJ2-1; 14 positions match TRBD2. The junction had 0 bases not matched to a gene; V was cut back by 5 bases and J by 3 bases. Germline CDR1 MNHNY, CDR2 SVGAGI (reference sequence). The CDR3 covers 15 residues. The CDR3 spells CASSGLAGGYNEQFF. The DNA of the CDR3 is TGTGCCAGCAGTGGACTAGCGGGAGGCTACAATGAGCAGTTCTTC.

This clone was counted only a few times. The chain is built from TRBV6-1 and TRBJ2-1; 14 bases agree with TRBD2. Germline CDR1 reads MNHNS; CDR2 reads SASEGT. This CDR3 is built from 15 residues. Trimming removed 4 bases from V and 8 bases from J; junction bases left unmatched: 4. CDR3 in amino acids: CASSGGTSGSYEQFF. CDR3 sequence (DNA): TGTGCCAGCAGTGGGGGGACTAGCGGGAGCTATGAGCAGTTCTTC.

The chain joins TRBV7-3 to TRBJ2-1; 7 bases match TRBD2. With 6 bases clipped from V and 2 bases from J, the junction kept 7 bases outside the gene matches. Germline assignment: CDR1 SGHTA and CDR2 FQGTGA. CDR3 length: 15 residues. CDR3 coding DNA: TGTGCCAGCAGTCCATCTAGCGGCACCTACAATGAGCAGTTCTTC. Its protein product is CASSPSSGTYNEQFF.

This chain links TRBV10-2 with TRBJ1-1; perhaps TRBD1 as D (5 bases). The germline gives CDR1 WSHSY, CDR2 SAAADI. Between the trimmed V and J ends, which lost 4 bases and 0 bases, there was a span of 9 bases. The CDR3 is made up of 14 amino acids. CDR3 residues: CASSAAGLNTEAFF. The DNA for the CDR3 is TGCGCCAGCAGTGCGGCAGGGTTGAACACTGAAGCTTTCTTT.

This chain uses TRBV19 with TRBJ1-1, with D possibly matching TRBD1 (6 bases). Germline CDR1 and CDR2: LNHDA and SQIVND (reference sequence). Trimming cost V 6 bases and J 1 base, with 18 bases left between them. The CDR3 covers 16 residues. The CDR3 reads CASRSGHRGPNTEAFF. DNA of the CDR3: TGTGCCAGTAGGTCGGGACACCGAGGGCCGAACACTGAAGCTTTCTTT.

The V gene is TRBV9, the J gene TRBJ2-7; D gene ambiguous. The ends were cut back, 3 bases at V and 2 bases at J, with 12 bases in the middle. The CDR3 consists of 14 residues. Germline V gives CDR1 SGDLS, CDR2 YYNGEE. The CDR3 reads CASSASRHPYEQYF. The CDR3 DNA reads TGTGCCAGCAGCGCGAGTCGACATCCCTACGAGCAGTACTTC.

This clone showed up just a few times. The chain recombines TRBV5-1 with TRBJ2-7, with D possibly matching TRBD2 (5 bases). With 0 bases removed from V and 4 bases from J, the gap between germline ends came to 8 bases. Germline V gene data show CDR1 as SGHRS and CDR2 as YFSETQ. The CDR3 contains 13 residues. The CDR3, as DNA: TGCGCCAGCAGCTTGGACGGGGTTTACGAGCAGTACTTC. Residues: CASSLDGVYEQYF.

This clone was picked up one time. J is TRBJ2-1 and V is TRBV28; TRBD2 agrees at 7 bases. Looked up from germline, CDR1 is MDHEN and CDR2 is SYDVKM. CDR3 length equals 16 residues. V lost 2 bases and J lost 2; bases outside the gene matches: 6. The CDR3 sequence: CASSLGGGTTYNEQFF. The CDR3 DNA follows: TGTGCCAGCAGTTTAGGTGGCGGGACTACCTACAATGAGCAGTTCTTC.

This sequence joins TRBV5-4 and TRBJ2-1; TRBD1 matches 10 bases. V was pared by 0 bases and J by 6 bases, with 12 bases of the junction left unmatched. From germline, CDR1 is SGHNT and CDR2 YYREEE (reference sequence). The CDR3 is made up of 18 amino acids. CDR3 in amino acids: CASSLEAMWTGGRNEQFF. The CDR3 coding sequence is TGTGCCAGCAGCTTGGAGGCGATGTGGACAGGGGGGCGCAATGAGCAGTTCTTC.

The chain uses TRBV30 and TRBJ1-5; a weak D match, TRBD1 (5 bases). V lost 1 base, J lost 6 bases, and 13 bases lay in between. CDR3 length: 14 residues. CDR1 is GTSNPN, CDR2 SVGIG, per germline (reference sequence). The CDR3 DNA reads TGTGCCTGGAGTGCTTCAGGGAACGGTCAGCCCCAGCATTTT. It yields the protein CAWSASGNGQPQHF.

The gene calls are TRBV19 and TRBJ2-1; 8 bases line up with TRBD2. The ends lost 7 bases at V and 0 bases at J; junction bases unmatched: 5. Germline CDR1 is LNHDA and CDR2 is SQIVND (reference sequence). There are 15 residues in the CDR3. CDR3 nucleotides: TGTGCCAGTACAACCAGCGGGAGCTCCTACAATGAGCAGTTCTTC. This gives the protein CASTTSGSSYNEQFF. The full variable domain, in which reference TRBV19 and TRBJ2-1 provide the parts outside the CDR3, is DGGITQSPKYLFRKEGQNVTLSCEQNLNHDAMYWYRQDPGQGLRLIYYSQIVNDFQKGDIAEGYSVSREKKESFPLTVTSAQKNPTAFYLCASTTSGSSYNEQFFGPGTRLTVL.